This T cell receptor (beta chain) is from a study of T cell responses to AZD1222 COVID-19 vaccine. The protocol was immunoSEQ multiplex PCR, while the TCRdb copy is restricted to in-frame clones and leaves out a portion. The sample has 75,000 to 85,000 clones; 60% to 85% are singletons. Concerning this clone: The antigen is unknown.

Trimming removed 4 bases from V and 6 bases from J; junction bases left unmatched: 4. The CDR3 contains 15 residues. CDR1 and CDR2 from the germline V gene are MNHEY and SMNVEV (reference sequence). Notes on the study in general: Without day 14 samples, only post-peak T cell repertoires were studied. Donors in the cohort were predominantly white British and more often female, and clonal diversity was possibly underestimated.

The input for sequencing was peripheral blood, taken 28 days after the second dose of the MenACWY control vaccine. The chain links TRBV27 to TRBJ2-1; 12 bases are shared with TRBD2. The receptor comes from an adult who received the MenACWY meningococcal vaccine as a control. CDR3 sequence: CASSSGLAGSNEQFF. The CDR3 nucleotides are TGTGCCAGCAGTTCTGGACTAGCGGGAAGCAATGAGCAGTTCTTC.